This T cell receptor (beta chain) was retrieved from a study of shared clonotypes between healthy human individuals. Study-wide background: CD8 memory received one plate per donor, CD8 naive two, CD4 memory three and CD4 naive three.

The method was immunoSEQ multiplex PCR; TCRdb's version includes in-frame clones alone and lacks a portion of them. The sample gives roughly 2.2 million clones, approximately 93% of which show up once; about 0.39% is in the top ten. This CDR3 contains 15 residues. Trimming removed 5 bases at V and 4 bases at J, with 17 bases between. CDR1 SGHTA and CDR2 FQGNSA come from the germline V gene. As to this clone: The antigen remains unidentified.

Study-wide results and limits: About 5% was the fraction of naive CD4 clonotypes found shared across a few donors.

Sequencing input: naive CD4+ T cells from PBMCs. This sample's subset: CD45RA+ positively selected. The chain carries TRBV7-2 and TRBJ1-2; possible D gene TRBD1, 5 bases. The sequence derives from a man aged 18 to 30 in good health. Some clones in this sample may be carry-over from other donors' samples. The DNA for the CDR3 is TGTGCCAGCAGCCCACCAACGAGGGGCCCCTATGGCTACACCTTC. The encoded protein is CASSPPTRGPYGYTF.